A single sample is the source of the 17 T cell receptor beta chains below, sequenced in a study of prognosis after radiotherapy for stage I lung cancer. With two-round multiplex PCR, TCR beta CDR3 sequences were amplified from genomic DNA. Primers targeting each individual TRBV and TRBJ gene were applied in first-round PCR. TCRdb recomputed calls from the multiplex PCR reads with MiXCR, one row per CDR3 protein. There are fewer than 40,000 distinct CDR3 sequences in the sample; 25% to 40% occur only once, and roughly 27% lies in the top ten. The source was PBMCs, collected before or after stereotactic body radiation therapy (not recorded which). These receptors all come from a donor aged 50 or older with non-small cell lung cancer.

This clonotype has at least ten counts. This rearrangement joins TRBV9 to TRBJ1-3; 7 bases are shared with TRBD1. The germline V gene encodes CDR1 SGDLS and CDR2 YYNGEE. The J segment lost 0 bases and the V segment lost 2 bases, leaving 5 bases of the junction unmatched. The CDR3 runs to 16 residues. CDR3 coding DNA: TGTGCCAGCAGCGTTCTGGACAGGAGCTCTGGAAACACCATATATTTT. Amino acid sequence: CASSVLDRSSGNTIYF.

This clonotype occurred many times. The gene calls are TRBV30 and TRBJ1-6; D is undetermined. Germline CDR1 and CDR2: GTSNPN and SVGIG (reference sequence). V was clipped by 1 base and J by 9 bases, with 10 bases between them. The CDR3 contains 13 residues. This chain's CDR3 is CAWSGGTVSPLHF. Written as DNA, the CDR3 is TGTGCCTGGAGTGGCGGTACAGTTTCACCCCTCCACTTT.

This clonotype was seen at least ten times. The chain joins TRBV19 to TRBJ2-5, with 7 positions matching TRBD1. There are 15 residues in the CDR3. Unmatched junction bases numbered 8, after V lost 6 bases and J lost 1 base. Germline V gene lookup returns CDR1 LNHDA and CDR2 SQIVND (reference sequence). This CDR3 is CASRIRDRAQETQYF. Here the CDR3 DNA reads TGTGCCAGTAGAATCCGGGACAGAGCCCAAGAGACCCAGTACTTC. The full variable domain, rest sourced from reference TRBV19 and TRBJ2-5, is DGGITQSPKYLFRKEGQNVTLSCEQNLNHDAMYWYRQDPGQGLRLIYYSQIVNDFQKGDIAEGYSVSREKKESFPLTVTSAQKNPTAFYLCASRIRDRAQETQYFGPGTRLLVL.

This clonotype is medium-sized. This chain connects TRBV6-5 to TRBJ2-3, with D hard to call. Trimming removed 1 base at V and 5 bases at J, with 7 bases between. This CDR3 has 13 residues. Germline CDR1 MNHEY, CDR2 SVGAGI. CDR3 DNA: TGTGCCAGCAGTTACTTCCTAGGAGATACGCAGTATTTT. Protein sequence: CASSYFLGDTQYF.

This clonotype was seen a single time. The germline gene is not matched at one end of the junction; a read error may be the cause. The chain has TRBV6-5 and TRBJ1-5, with 9 bases aligning to TRBD1. CDR3 length: 15 amino acids. CDR1 MNHEY and CDR2 SVGAGI come from the germline V gene. The CDR3, as DNA: TGTGCCAGCATTTACTTGGGACAGGGTGGCCAGCCCCAGCATTTT. It translates to CASIYLGQGGQPQHF.

This clonotype was observed at least ten times. V is TRBV28 and J is TRBJ2-5; D perhaps matches TRBD2 (6 bases). Trimming cost V 4 bases and J 5 bases, with 17 bases left between them. The CDR3 spans 15 residues. Looked up from germline, CDR1 is MDHEN and CDR2 is SYDVKM. CDR3 residues: CASSYWATSGETQYF. The CDR3, as DNA: TGTGCCAGCAGTTATTGGGCCACCAGCGGGGAGACCCAGTACTTC.

There are many counts of this clonotype. This rearrangement joins TRBV15 to TRBJ2-1, with 8 bases lining up with TRBD1. Per germline, CDR1 LNHNV and CDR2 YYDKDF (reference sequence). This CDR3 is built from 14 residues. The J segment lost 7 bases and the V segment lost 8 bases, leaving 10 bases of the junction unmatched. The DNA for the CDR3 is TGTGCCACCCGGCGACAGGGGAGGAATAATGAGCAGTTCTTC. Translated: CATRRQGRNNEQFF.

Of note for this clonotype: The junction does not match germline at one end; this may be a read error. The J gene is TRBJ1-1, the V gene TRBV6-1, with a weak D call TRBD1 (6 bases). CDR3 length: 14 amino acids. Germline loops: CDR1 MNHNS, CDR2 SASEGT. CDR3 protein: CASNLPRGATEALF. DNA for the CDR3: TGTGCCAGCAATTTGCCTAGGGGGGCCACTGAAGCTTTATTT.

This clonotype was counted at least ten times. The CDR3 loop is CASSGGLAGGNTGELFF. CDR3 coding DNA: TGTGCCAGCAGCGGGGGACTAGCGGGGGGGAACACCGGGGAGCTGTTTTTT. This rearrangement joins TRBV5-4 to TRBJ2-2; 15 bases match TRBD2. Per the germline V gene, CDR1 is SGHNT and CDR2 is YYREEE (reference sequence). Losses at the gene ends were 4 bases for V and 1 base for J; bases not matched to a gene: 2. This CDR3 has 17 amino acids.

With regard to this clonotype: A much more abundant neighbour one base away suggests this may be a read error. V is TRBV6-5 and J is TRBJ1-4; TRBD1 is a possible D gene (5 bases). The CDR3 covers 15 residues. CDR1 is MNHEY and CDR2 is SVGAGI in the germline V gene. Trimming removed 0 bases at V and 4 bases at J, with 9 bases between. The CDR3 bases are TGTGCCAGCAGTTACTCCTCGACAGATAATGAAAAACTGTTTTTT. Protein sequence: CASSYSSTDNEKLFF.

This clonotype was picked up many times. This chain connects TRBV20-1 to TRBJ1-6; a weak D match, TRBD1 (5 bases). The CDR3 is 14 amino acids. Deletions cut 1 base from V and 9 bases from J, with 13 bases between. Germline CDR1 DFQATT, CDR2 SNEGSKA (reference sequence). In nucleotides, the CDR3 is TGCAGTGCTAGAGGGGACGGCGGGGGTTCACCCCTCCACTTT. Its translation is CSARGDGGGSPLHF.

This clonotype was counted at least ten times. J is TRBJ1-6 and V is TRBV18, with D tentatively TRBD1 (5 bases). Per the germline V gene, CDR1 is KGHSH and CDR2 is LQKENI. The CDR3 extends over 15 amino acids. Trimming cost V 3 bases and J 9 bases, with 15 bases left between them. The CDR3 sequence: CASSPRDSGGSPLHF. The CDR3 DNA reads as TGTGCCAGCTCACCGCGGGACTCCGGTGGTTCACCCCTCCACTTT.

This clonotype came up a few times. This sequence may be a read error, since a much larger clone differs from it by one base. The rearrangement links TRBV6-2 or TRBV6-3 to TRBJ1-4; no clear D gene. Germline CDR1 is MNHEY and CDR2 is SVGEGT. There are 16 residues in the CDR3. Deletions cut 6 bases from V and 0 bases from J, with 14 bases between. The CDR3 region is CASSRYRATTNEKLFF. The CDR3 DNA reads TGTGCCAGCAGCCGGTACAGAGCTACAACTAATGAAAAACTGTTTTTT.

For this clonotype: This may be a read error, as it is one base from a much larger clone. The CDR3 loop reads CASSLEGGMGNSLLHF. CDR3 in DNA: TGTGCCAGCAGCTTGGAGGGGGGGATGGGAAATTCACTCCTCCACTTT. This rearrangement joins TRBV5-5 to TRBJ1-6, with D maybe TRBD1 (6 bases). The CDR3 loop spans 16 amino acids. The germline V gene has CDR1 SGHKS and CDR2 YYEKEE (reference sequence).

This clonotype has at least ten counts. This chain uses TRBV20-1 with TRBJ2-3; D gene uncertain. The V and J ends lost 0 bases and 6 bases respectively, with 7 bases between them. Per the germline V gene, CDR1 is DFQATT and CDR2 is SNEGSKA (reference sequence). This CDR3 is 12 amino acids long. The CDR3 spells CSARDQLDTQYF. The CDR3 region has the DNA TGCAGTGCTAGAGATCAACTGGATACGCAGTATTTT.

The chain combines TRBV6-2 or TRBV6-3 with TRBJ2-7, with no clear D. The CDR3 consists of 15 residues. The ends were cut back, 5 bases at V and 2 bases at J, with 16 bases in the middle. From germline, CDR1 is MNHEY and CDR2 SVGEGT. CDR3 DNA: TGTGCCAGCAGTCCGGTACTATGTCGCGCCTACGAGCAGTACTTC. This sequence encodes CASSPVLCRAYEQYF.

This clonotype was counted ten times or more. The rearrangement uses TRBV7-9 and TRBJ2-3; TRBD2 matches 9 bases. The germline gives CDR1 SEHNR, CDR2 FQNEAQ (reference sequence). The J segment lost 3 bases and the V segment lost 2 bases, leaving 9 bases of the junction unmatched. CDR3 length: 17 amino acids. In nucleotides, the CDR3 is TGTGCCAGCAGCTTATATGGGCGGGGGGGCTGGACAGATACGCAGTATTTT. It encodes CASSLYGRGGWTDTQYF.